This T cell receptor (beta chain) came from a study of T cells in women clearing cervical HPV infection (dated by TCRdb to the late 2010s). Some background on the complete study: The cases were 25 to 30 women with histologically confirmed HPV16-related CIN3 or worse, and 2 of those women had invasive cancers. Median age was 34 years in cases versus roughly 37 in controls, and baseline characteristics did not differ significantly. In the parent cohort, fewer than 13,000 women aged 18 or older were enrolled in Guanacaste, Costa Rica, during about 1993 to 1994 and were followed for 6 to 7 years. Among cases, blood sampling occurred a median of about 150 days after lesion detection, with an interquartile range of roughly 90 to 200 days. As quality controls, five blinded duplicates were added to each group, bringing the total to approximately 60 samples made up of approximately 50 participants and about 10 replicates. Blood from cases was drawn at the visit where the lesion was first identified, while blood from controls was drawn once the infection was no longer detected. An exploratory proof-of-principle case-control study, nested within the Guanacaste HPV Natural History Study in Costa Rica, was conducted to compare TCR repertoires across cervical HPV16 outcomes. The controls were around 25 women whose single incident HPV16 infection cleared within 12 months with no development of precancer or cancer. Cases and controls were matched on year of sample collection and on age within five years. HLA typing was available for only a few women, so HLA type could not be excluded as a confounder.

TCR beta CDR3 regions were amplified by multiplex PCR using the immunoSEQ assay from an average of 1200 ng genomic DNA per sample. The assay corrected primer bias using a complete synthetic TCR repertoire to establish an amplification baseline. The amplicons were sequenced on the Illumina platform. On the authors' methods: Sequences were error-corrected by clustering with frequency ratios and a modified nearest-neighbor algorithm and were then analyzed in the immunoSEQ Analyzer with IMGT gene definitions. At each rarefaction depth, TCR richness and evenness were averaged across 20 rarefaction repeats, and any sample with fewer sequences than the depth was left out. V, D and J gene relative abundances were compared between groups with Wilcoxon rank sum tests, applying FDR correction. In the blinded duplicates, the intraclass correlation was over 95% for TCR richness and averaged around 78% across approximately 60 gene segments. The clones in this table, taken by TCRdb from immuneACCESS, are in-frame only. Not every clone is retained; where verified, under half of the shortfall comes from an unresolved V gene, and the cause of the rest is unknown. V and J calls plus clone size are reproduced from that table; the DNA served to infer D and trimming. The table kept for this sample lists around 30,000 clones. The ten largest clones add up to 7.8% of the sample.

There are 14 amino acids in the CDR3, from cysteine to phenylalanine inclusive. Only the CDR3 bases that were read are kept: 33 of them, in frame from base 1. Unmatched junction bases come to 3, with V trimmed by 3 bases and J by 4 bases. Reading the germline V gene gives CDR1 KGHDR and CDR2 SFDVKD. Every participant had a single incident cervical HPV16 infection, and prevalent HPV16 infections were excluded. Cervical HPV DNA was detected with MY09/MY11 PCR, and genotyping was done by dot-blot hybridization. Roughly 15 mL of heparinized blood were centrifuged, and the buffy coat was aliquoted, frozen at -30°C, then stored at -80°C. QIAGEN kits were used to extract genomic DNA from buffy coat specimens. Results the study describes overall, beyond this receptor: Because the number of T cells in each sample was unknown, differences in richness could reflect differing T-cell content rather than repertoire biology. Cases had lower TRBV6-7 relative abundance than controls (0.11% versus 0.16%; Bonferroni P = 0.0008). Whether associations preceded infection or resulted from infection could not be shown with the cross-sectional design, and effector/memory subsets and HPV-specific T cells were not isolated. Random forest classifiers combining richness and V gene abundances distinguished cases from controls with an estimated AUC of approximately 0.83. TCR repertoire richness was significantly higher in CIN3+ cases than in controls across sequencing depths, while evenness did not differ.

Worth noting for this clone: It lacks a known antigen. Read coverage stops 3 residues before the CDR3 terminus; the germline J gene supplies the remainder.

The sequence joins TRBV24-1 to TRBJ2-5; 8 central nucleotides agree with TRBD1. Sequenced: blood buffy coat. The sequence came from a woman between 18 and 75 years old with a cervical HPV16 infection that either progressed to CIN3+ or cleared (not recorded which). The covered CDR3 bases are TGTGCCACCAGTGATAGCGACAGGGGAGAGACC. The resulting protein is CATSDSDRGET. The full CDR3 protein reads CATSDSDRGETQYF.